This T cell receptor beta chain was sequenced during a study of beta chain features in type 1 diabetes. Points from the study as a whole: Shortening of TCRB CDR3s, moderate but significant, appeared in all four CD4+ subsets of Type 1 diabetes patients.

V lost 3 bases to trimming and J lost 1 base, with 9 bases between them. The CDR3 contains 14 residues. Germline V gene sequence: CDR1 KGHSH, CDR2 LQKENI. This clone was detected a few times. No antigen is known for it. Expressed TCRB transcripts were sequenced because the entire RNA isolate underwent reverse transcription. TCRdb keeps only in-frame clones here, not all; method: immunoSEQ multiplex PCR. This table holds 150,000 to 190,000 clones, around 10% found once. The gene calls are TRBV18 and TRBJ1-1; D remains unclear. Sequencing was performed on central memory CD4+ T cells from blood. The source of this sequence is a man aged 25 to 40 with type 1 diabetes. CDR3 DNA: TGTGCCAGCTCACCGGTTTCAGGGAACACTGAAGCTTTCTTT. It encodes CASSPVSGNTEAFF.